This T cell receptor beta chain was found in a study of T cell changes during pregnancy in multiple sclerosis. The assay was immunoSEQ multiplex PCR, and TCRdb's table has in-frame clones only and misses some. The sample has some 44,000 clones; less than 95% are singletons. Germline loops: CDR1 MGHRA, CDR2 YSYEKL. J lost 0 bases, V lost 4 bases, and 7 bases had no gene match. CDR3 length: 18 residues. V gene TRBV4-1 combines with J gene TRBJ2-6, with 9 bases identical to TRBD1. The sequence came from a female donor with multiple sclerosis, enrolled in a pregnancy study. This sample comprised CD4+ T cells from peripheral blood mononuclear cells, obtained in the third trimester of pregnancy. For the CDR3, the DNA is TGCGCCAGCAGCCCCTGGGACAGGGAAAGCTCTGGGGCCAACGTCCTGACTTTC. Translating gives CASSPWDRESSGANVLTF.